The TCR beta chain under discussion was sequenced for a study of T cell responses to AZD1222 COVID-19 vaccine. The CDR3 extends over 14 amino acids. Trimming shortened V by 1 base and J by 8 bases, and 14 bases separated the two germline ends. Germline CDR1 and CDR2: LGHDT and YNNKEL (reference sequence). The data were produced by immunoSEQ multiplex PCR, yet TCRdb's version contains in-frame clones alone and is incomplete. The sample contains approximately 200,000 clones, about 93% of which appear only once. This TCR was sampled from an adult who received the AZD1222 COVID-19 vaccine. The source material was peripheral blood, sampled 28 days after the second AZD1222 dose. The chain employs TRBV3-1 (or the pseudogene TRBV3-2) and TRBJ1-2; the D gene is possibly TRBD1 (5 bases). The CDR3 is CASSQGQGTGGYTF. The CDR3 region has the DNA TGTGCCAGCAGCCAAGGTCAGGGAACGGGGGGCTACACCTTC.